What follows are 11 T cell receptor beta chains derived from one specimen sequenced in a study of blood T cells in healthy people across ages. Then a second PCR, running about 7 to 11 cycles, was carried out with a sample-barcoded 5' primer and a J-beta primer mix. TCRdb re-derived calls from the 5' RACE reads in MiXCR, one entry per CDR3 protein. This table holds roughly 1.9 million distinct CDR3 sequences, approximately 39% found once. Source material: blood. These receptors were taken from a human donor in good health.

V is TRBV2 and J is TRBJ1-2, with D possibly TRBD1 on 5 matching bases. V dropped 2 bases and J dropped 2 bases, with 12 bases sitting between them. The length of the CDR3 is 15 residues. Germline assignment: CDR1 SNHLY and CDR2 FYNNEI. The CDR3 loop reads CASSESQGGNYGYTF. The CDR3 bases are TGTGCCAGCAGTGAATCCCAGGGAGGGAACTATGGCTACACCTTC.

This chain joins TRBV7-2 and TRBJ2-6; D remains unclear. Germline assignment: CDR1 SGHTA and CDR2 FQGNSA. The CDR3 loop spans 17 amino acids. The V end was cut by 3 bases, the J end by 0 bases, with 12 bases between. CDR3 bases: TGTGCCAGCAGCTTGGCAAATCTTAACTCTGGGGCCAACGTCCTGACTTTC. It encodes CASSLANLNSGANVLTF. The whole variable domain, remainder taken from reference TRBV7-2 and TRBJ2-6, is GAGVSQSPSNKVTEKGKDVELRCDPISGHTALYWYRQSLGQGLEFLIYFQGNSAPDKSGLPSDRFSAERTGGSVSTLTIQRTQQEDSAVYLCASSLANLNSGANVLTFGAGSRLTVL.

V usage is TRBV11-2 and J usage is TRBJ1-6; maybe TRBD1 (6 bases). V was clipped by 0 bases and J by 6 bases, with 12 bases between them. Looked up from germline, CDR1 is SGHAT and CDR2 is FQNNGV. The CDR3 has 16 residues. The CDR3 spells CASSLEGGPINSPLHF. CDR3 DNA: TGTGCCAGCAGCTTAGAGGGGGGGCCGATTAATTCACCCCTCCACTTT.

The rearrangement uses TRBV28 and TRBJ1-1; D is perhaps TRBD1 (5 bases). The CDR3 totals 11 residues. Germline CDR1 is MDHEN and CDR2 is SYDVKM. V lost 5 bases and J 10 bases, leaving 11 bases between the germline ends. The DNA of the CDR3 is TGTGCCAGCAGTCCCACGGGGGGAGCTTTCTTT. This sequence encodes CASSPTGGAFF.

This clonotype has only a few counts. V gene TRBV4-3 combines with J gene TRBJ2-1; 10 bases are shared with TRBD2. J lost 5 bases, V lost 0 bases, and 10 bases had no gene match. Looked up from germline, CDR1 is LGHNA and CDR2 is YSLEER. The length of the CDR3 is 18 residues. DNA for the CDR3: TGCGCCAGCAGCCAAGATGGGACGACAAGCGGGGGGGACAATGAGCAGTTCTTC. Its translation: CASSQDGTTSGGDNEQFF.

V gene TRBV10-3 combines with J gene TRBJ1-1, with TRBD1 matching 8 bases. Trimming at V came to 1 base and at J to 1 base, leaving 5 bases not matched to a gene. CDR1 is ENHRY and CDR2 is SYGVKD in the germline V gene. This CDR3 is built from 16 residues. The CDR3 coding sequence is TGTGCCATCAGTGAGTGGGGACAGGCGGAGAACACTGAAGCTTTCTTT. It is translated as CAISEWGQAENTEAFF.

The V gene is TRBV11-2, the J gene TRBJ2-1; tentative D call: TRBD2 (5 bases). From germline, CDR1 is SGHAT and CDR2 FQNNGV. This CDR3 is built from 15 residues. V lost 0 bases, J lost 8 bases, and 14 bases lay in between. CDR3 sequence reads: CASSLEGLPGDEQFF. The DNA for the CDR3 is TGTGCCAGCAGCTTAGAGGGCCTCCCCGGGGATGAGCAGTTCTTC.

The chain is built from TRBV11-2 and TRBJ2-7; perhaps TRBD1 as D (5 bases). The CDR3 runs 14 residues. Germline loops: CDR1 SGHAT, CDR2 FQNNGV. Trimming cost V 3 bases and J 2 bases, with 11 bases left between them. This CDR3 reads CASSLETVAYEQYF. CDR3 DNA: TGTGCCAGCAGCTTGGAGACAGTGGCCTACGAGCAGTACTTC.

CDR3 sequence reads: CSAAYRDSGYNEQFF. Written as DNA, the CDR3 is TGCAGTGCAGCCTATCGGGACTCGGGCTACAATGAGCAGTTCTTC. J is TRBJ2-1 and V is TRBV20-1; D might be TRBD2 (6 bases). V was shortened by 6 bases and J by 3 bases, with 18 bases between the two germline ends. This CDR3 region has 15 residues. Germline V lookup: CDR1 DFQATT, CDR2 SNEGSKA (reference sequence).

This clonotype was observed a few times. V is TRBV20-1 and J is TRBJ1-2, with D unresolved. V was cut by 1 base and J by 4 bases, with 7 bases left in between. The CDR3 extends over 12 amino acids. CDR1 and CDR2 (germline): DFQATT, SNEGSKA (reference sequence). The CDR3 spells CSARGRFYGYTF. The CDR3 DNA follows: TGCAGTGCTAGAGGGAGATTCTATGGCTACACCTTC.

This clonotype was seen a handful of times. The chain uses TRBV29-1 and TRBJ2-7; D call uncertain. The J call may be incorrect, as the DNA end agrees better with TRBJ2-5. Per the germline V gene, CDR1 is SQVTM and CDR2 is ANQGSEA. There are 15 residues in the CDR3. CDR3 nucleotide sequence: TGCAGCGTTGAAGATTGGATTGGGGTTCGAGGGACCCAGTACTTC. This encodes CSVEDWIGVRGTQYF.